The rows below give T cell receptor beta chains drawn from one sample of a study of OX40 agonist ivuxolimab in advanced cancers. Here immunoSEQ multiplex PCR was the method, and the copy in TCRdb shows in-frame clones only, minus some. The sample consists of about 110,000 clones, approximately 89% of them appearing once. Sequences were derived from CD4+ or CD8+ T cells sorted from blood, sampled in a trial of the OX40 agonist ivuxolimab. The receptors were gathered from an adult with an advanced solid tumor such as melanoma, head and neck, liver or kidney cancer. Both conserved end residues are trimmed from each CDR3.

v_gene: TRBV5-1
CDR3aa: ASVRFRDGNEKLF

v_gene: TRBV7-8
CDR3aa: ASSWGQGMNTEAF

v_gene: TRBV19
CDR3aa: ASSFRRLADNEQF

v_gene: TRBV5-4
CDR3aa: ASSLGGTGVENEQF

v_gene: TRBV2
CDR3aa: ASGGAGPGNTIY

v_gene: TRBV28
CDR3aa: ASSLPDRGPVNQPQH

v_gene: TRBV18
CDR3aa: ASSPSSAIYGYT

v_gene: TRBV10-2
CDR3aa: ASSLGDTQY

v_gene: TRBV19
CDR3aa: ASARGPGNTIY

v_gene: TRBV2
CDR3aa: ASIWRGSGELF

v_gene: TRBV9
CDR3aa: ASSVVIPGTGTAGANVLT

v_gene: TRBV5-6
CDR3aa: ASSLLGQGGREQY

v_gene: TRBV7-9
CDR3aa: ASSYHTNTEAF

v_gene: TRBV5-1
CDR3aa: ASSSQPGQFNNEQF

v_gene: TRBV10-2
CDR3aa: ASSKMNTEAF